This is a list of T cell receptor beta chains from one sample in a study of CD4 T cells in relation to SARS-CoV-2 and coronaviruses. These receptors' antigens are unknown. The data were produced by immunoSEQ multiplex PCR, yet TCRdb's version contains in-frame clones alone and is incomplete. Among approximately 25,000 clones listed, less than 75% were seen once. Sample: CD4+ T cells from PBMCs, cultured in vitro. The receptors come from a human donor in good health. The CDR3 runs from the conserved cysteine through the conserved F or W. D genes are given only for firm matches. Clone size appears in some rows only: once, few, many, or a class for an expanded clone.

V gene	D gene	clone size	J gene	CDR3 DNA	CDR3 protein
TRBV18	NA	once	TRBJ2-5	TGTGCCAGCTCACCTCTAGCAGGACTCCAAGAGACCCAGTACTTC	CASSPLAGLQETQYF
TRBV13	TRBD2	NA	TRBJ2-3	TGTGCCAGCAGCTCATCTAGCGGGAGGACGACAGATACGCAGTATTTT	CASSSSSGRTTDTQYF
TRBV7-8	TRBD2	NA	TRBJ2-1	TGTGCCAGTTCCCGGCGGGAGGGCTCCTACAATGAGCAGTTCTTC	CASSRREGSYNEQFF
TRBV6-5	NA	once	TRBJ2-5	TGTGCCAGCACCGAAACGGGGGGCGGAAAGACCCAGTACTTC	CASTETGGGKTQYF
TRBV12-3/TRBV12-4	NA	few	TRBJ2-1	TGTGCCAGCAGTTCTGCAAATAGATTGCAGTTCTTC	CASSSANRLQFF
TRBV11-2	TRBD1	NA	TRBJ1-2	TGTGCCAGCAACGAACTCAAGAGGGGGCTCAACTATGGCTACACCTTC	CASNELKRGLNYGYTF
TRBV5-1	NA	NA	TRBJ2-1	TGCGCCAGCAGCTTGAAGGTTAGCTCCTACAATGAGCAGTTCTTC	CASSLKVSSYNEQFF
TRBV9	TRBD1	NA	TRBJ2-5	TGTGCCAGCAGTCCCGGGACAGGGGGCAAGACCCAGTACTTC	CASSPGTGGKTQYF
TRBV18	NA	once	TRBJ2-3	TGTGCCAGCTCACCAAAGCCGGCTCCCTCCACAGATACGCAGTATTTT	CASSPKPAPSTDTQYF
TRBV24-1	TRBD2	NA	TRBJ2-7	TGTGCCACCAGTGACCTAACGGGACTAGCGGGAGTGTACGAGCAGTACTTC	CATSDLTGLAGVYEQYF
TRBV28	TRBD1	NA	TRBJ2-4	TGTGCCAGCGAAACCCCGGGACAGGGGGCGAACATTCAGTACTTC	CASETPGQGANIQYF
TRBV2	NA	NA	TRBJ2-3	TGTGCCAGGGGGATGAGGCCAGATACGCAGTATTTT	CARGMRPDTQYF
TRBV19	NA	few	TRBJ1-1	TGTGCCAGTAACAGGGTTTTGGGCACTGAAGCTTTCTTT	CASNRVLGTEAFF
TRBV5-8	TRBD2	NA	TRBJ2-2	TGTGCCAGCAGCTTGGGGGGAGGGCCGAACACCGGGGAGCTGTTTTTT	CASSLGGGPNTGELFF
TRBV9	NA	NA	TRBJ2-5	TGTGCCAGCAGCGTAGTACGGGAACTAACCGGGGAGACCCAGTACTTC	CASSVVRELTGETQYF
TRBV19	TRBD1	NA	TRBJ1-4	TGTGCCAGTAGTATCCGGGACAGGGGCGACGAAAAACTGTTTTTT	CASSIRDRGDEKLFF
TRBV7-6	NA	NA	TRBJ2-2	TGTGCCAGCAGCTTAGGTCGGGAGTACACCGGGGAGCTGTTTTTT	CASSLGREYTGELFF
TRBV7-9	TRBD2	NA	TRBJ2-1	TGTGCCAGCAGCCTCCGGACTAGCGGGAGCTCCTACAATGAGCAGTTCTTC	CASSLRTSGSSYNEQFF
TRBV20-1	NA	NA	TRBJ1-2	TGCAGTGCTAGGGGGCCCTATGGCTACACCTTC	CSARGPYGYTF
TRBV7-3	NA	NA	TRBJ1-1	TGTGCCAGCAGCCAAAGGGGTGGCACTGAAGCTTTCTTT	CASSQRGGTEAFF
TRBV27	TRBD2	NA	TRBJ2-1	TGTGCCAGCAGTGCCTTAGCGGGAGTCGTCGATGAGCAGTTCTTC	CASSALAGVVDEQFF
TRBV7-9	TRBD1	few	TRBJ2-1	TGTGCCAGCAGCACAGGGGGCTACAATGAGCAGTTCTTC	CASSTGGYNEQFF
TRBV3-1/TRBV3-2	NA	NA	TRBJ1-2	TGTGCCAGCAGCCAACCGACGAAAAACGGAGGCTACACCTTC	CASSQPTKNGGYTF
TRBV11-2	NA	NA	TRBJ2-3	TGTGCCAGCAGCATTAGATTCTACGGGAGTGCAGATACGCAGTATTTT	CASSIRFYGSADTQYF
TRBV11-2	NA	NA	TRBJ2-7	TGTGCCAGCAGCAATGGGGCCGGCTACGAGCAGTACTTC	CASSNGAGYEQYF
TRBV9	NA	NA	TRBJ2-1	TGTGCCAGCAGCCCGGGGCTAGCCAATGAGCAGTTCTTC	CASSPGLANEQFF
TRBV25-1	NA	NA	TRBJ1-4	TGTGCCAGCTCCTACGGGGAGGGAGGTGAAAAACTGTTTTTT	CASSYGEGGEKLFF
TRBV6-5	NA	NA	TRBJ1-1	TGTGCCAGCTCCCTCCCTGGGGCCCGGAACACTGAAGCTTTCTTT	CASSLPGARNTEAFF
TRBV2	NA	few	TRBJ1-5	TGTGCCAGTCAAATGGGATATAGCAATCAGCCCCAGCATTTT	CASQMGYSNQPQHF
TRBV7-3	NA	once	TRBJ2-1	TGTGCCAGCAGCTTAACTGTGGGGGAGCAGTTCTTC	CASSLTVGEQFF